Listed here is a single T cell receptor beta chain. Its specificity is unknown. Terminally differentiated effector memory CD45RA+ cells were excluded by CCR7 positive selection of CD45RO-negative cells. Assay: immunoSEQ multiplex PCR; the TCRdb copy retains only in-frame clones and omits some. Of about 1,800,000 clones in the sample, approximately 94% were seen once. This entry comes from a study of shared clonotypes between healthy human individuals. Study conclusions and caveats: Across subsets, estimated richness was generally greater for naive than for memory populations.

The V gene's germline CDR1 is SGDLS and CDR2 YYNGEE. The V gene lost 0 bases and the J gene lost 0 bases, with 8 bases spanning the gap. There are 15 residues in the CDR3. This clonotype was obtained from a man between 18 and 35 years old in good health. The sequenced sample was naive CD8+ T cells sorted from blood. V usage is TRBV9 and J usage is TRBJ2-3; D remains ambiguous. CDR3 nucleotides: TGTGCCAGCAGCGTAGAGTCGTCTAGCACAGATACGCAGTATTTT. Translated: CASSVESSSTDTQYF.